The 21 T cell receptor beta chains below all came from one sample that was sequenced in a study of molecular identifiers for immune sequencing clone quantification. Each CDR3 protein gets one entry after TCRdb re-called the PCR reads with MiXCR. The data contain 490,000 or so distinct CDR3 sequences, 25% of them singletons. The sample consisted of naive CD8+ T cells from blood, with Jurkat cell RNA spiked in. Subset denoted: FACS-sorted CD8+CD4-CCR7+CD45RA+ naive T cells. The receptors derive from a human donor in good health. Some libraries in this study had Jurkat cell RNA spiked in.

In this sample, this clonotype turned up a few times. The chain combines TRBV7-9 with TRBJ1-6; TRBD1 matches at 7 bases. With 1 base clipped from V and 3 bases from J, the junction kept 6 bases outside the gene matches. From germline, CDR1 is SEHNR and CDR2 FQNEAQ (reference sequence). The CDR3 extends over 17 amino acids. The CDR3 nucleotides are TGTGCCAGCAGCTTAGATCTGGGACAGTTCTATAATTCACCCCTCCACTTT. Amino acids: CASSLDLGQFYNSPLHF.

The chain has TRBV6-4 and TRBJ2-3, with a weak D call TRBD1 (5 bases). The CDR3 length is 15 residues. V lost 4 bases to trimming and J lost 0 bases, with 11 bases between them. Germline V gene sequence: CDR1 MRHNA, CDR2 SNTAGT. In DNA form, the CDR3 reads TGTGCCAGCAGTGGCGGACATGCTAGCACAGATACGCAGTATTTT. Protein sequence: CASSGGHASTDTQYF.

This clonotype was counted many times. The chain has TRBV28 and TRBJ2-7; D assignment may be TRBD1 or TRBD2 (6 bases each). The V gene lost 4 bases and the J gene lost 4 bases, with 11 bases spanning the gap. Per the germline V gene, CDR1 is MDHEN and CDR2 is SYDVKM. This CDR3 is 13 amino acids long. The CDR3 DNA reads as TGTGCCAGCAGTTACGGGGGCGAGTACGAGCAGTACTTC. This sequence encodes CASSYGGEYEQYF.

This clonotype showed up many times. The J gene is TRBJ2-7, the V gene TRBV10-3, with D possibly being TRBD2 (6 bases). V lost 4 bases and J lost 6, with 7 bases in between. Germline V lookup: CDR1 ENHRY, CDR2 SYGVKD. This CDR3 has 11 residues. The CDR3 loop is CAISVRGEQYF. The CDR3 nucleotides read TGTGCCATCAGTGTGCGGGGCGAGCAGTACTTC.

This clonotype was counted at least ten times. The J gene is TRBJ1-2, the V gene TRBV4-3; D is uncertain. The V and J ends lost 0 bases and 1 base respectively, with 9 bases between them. This CDR3 comprises 15 residues. Germline assignment: CDR1 LGHNA and CDR2 YSLEER. The CDR3 loop reads CASSQDPTDNYGYTF. CDR3 sequence (DNA): TGCGCCAGCAGCCAAGACCCCACAGATAACTATGGCTACACCTTC.

This clonotype showed up many times. The rearrangement uses TRBV28 and TRBJ2-3; 8 bases map to TRBD1. Germline trimming cut 3 bases from V and 0 bases from J; bases unmatched to any gene: 14. The CDR3 runs to 19 residues. Looked up from germline, CDR1 is MDHEN and CDR2 is SYDVKM. The CDR3 loop is CASSFSPKDRVTSTDTQYF. In nucleotides, the CDR3 is TGTGCCAGCAGTTTCTCCCCCAAGGACAGGGTAACTAGCACAGATACGCAGTATTTT.

This clonotype showed up many times. V gene TRBV5-6 combines with J gene TRBJ2-3; D is undetermined. The CDR3 has 14 amino acids. CDR1 is SGHDT, CDR2 YYEEEE, per germline. V lost 1 base and J 3 bases, leaving 9 bases between the germline ends. CDR3 bases: TGTGCCAGCAGCTTGAACGGTCGGACAGATACGCAGTATTTT. This encodes CASSLNGRTDTQYF. The full variable domain, its missing parts supplied by reference TRBV5-6 and TRBJ2-3, is DAGVTQSPTHLIKTRGQQVTLRCSPKSGHDTVSWYQQALGQGPQFIFQYYEEEERQRGNFPDRFSGHQFPNYSSELNVNALLLGDSALYLCASSLNGRTDTQYFGPGTRLTVL.

This rearrangement joins TRBV7-9 to TRBJ2-5, with 7 nucleotides matching TRBD1. Losses at the gene ends were 1 base for V and 4 bases for J; bases not matched to a gene: 9. This CDR3 has 16 residues. Germline loops: CDR1 SEHNR, CDR2 FQNEAQ (reference sequence). CDR3 in DNA: TGTGCCAGCAGCTTAGAAGGGGCGAAGGGGGCAGAGACCCAGTACTTC. Protein sequence: CASSLEGAKGAETQYF.

This clonotype was observed at least ten times. The genes are TRBV11-2 and TRBJ2-5; a possible D gene is TRBD1 (6 bases). The CDR3 has 16 residues. V lost 5 bases and J lost 5, with 21 bases in between. Germline V lookup: CDR1 SGHAT, CDR2 FQNNGV. CDR3 DNA: TGTGCCAGCAGCCGCGTCACAGGGTCAAAGGGGGAGACCCAGTACTTC. Protein product: CASSRVTGSKGETQYF.

The chain recombines TRBV7-2 with TRBJ2-7; TRBD2 aligns across 9 bases. The CDR3 is 16 residues long. V was clipped by 8 bases and J by 4 bases; unmatched bases: 15. Germline loops: CDR1 SGHTA, CDR2 FQGNSA. The CDR3 region is CASGRDFTSGRYEQYF. CDR3 bases: TGTGCCAGCGGGCGCGATTTTACGAGCGGGAGGTACGAGCAGTACTTC.

The sample holds many counts of this clonotype. The chain carries TRBV28 and TRBJ2-5; D unclear. The germline V gene encodes CDR1 MDHEN and CDR2 SYDVKM. CDR3 length: 15 residues. V lost 6 bases to trimming and J lost 2 bases, with 16 bases between them. CDR3 residues: CASSLVGYQQETQYF. CDR3 nucleotide sequence: TGTGCCAGCAGCCTCGTCGGGTACCAACAAGAGACCCAGTACTTC.

CDR3 nucleotides: TGCGCCAGCAGCGACGGCTTGGAGACGCCCGCAACTAATGAAAAACTGTTTTTT. Translated, it gives CASSDGLETPATNEKLFF. V usage is TRBV5-1 and J usage is TRBJ1-4; D ambiguous. The CDR3 consists of 18 residues. V gave up 4 bases and J gave up 0 bases, with 19 bases separating them. Germline V lookup: CDR1 SGHRS, CDR2 YFSETQ.

This clonotype was seen only a few times. V is TRBV7-8 and J is TRBJ1-5, with D possibly being TRBD1 (6 bases). V lost 8 bases and J 3 bases, leaving 17 bases between the germline ends. Per the germline V gene, CDR1 is SGHVS and CDR2 is FQNEAQ. The CDR3 runs 15 residues. The CDR3 DNA sequence: TGTGCCAGCTCGGAATTGCAGGGGTCCAATCAGCCCCAGCATTTT. It codes for CASSELQGSNQPQHF.

This clonotype was counted many times. V usage is TRBV9 and J usage is TRBJ1-3, with unresolved D. V lost 0 bases, J lost 2 bases, and 9 bases lay in between. Germline CDR1 reads SGDLS; CDR2 reads YYNGEE. The length of the CDR3 is 15 residues. CDR3 amino acids: CASSVASTPGNTIYF. The CDR3 nucleotides are TGTGCCAGCAGCGTAGCTTCGACTCCTGGAAACACCATATATTTT.

This clonotype has a count of ten or more. The genes are TRBV29-1 and TRBJ2-5, with D possibly being TRBD1 or TRBD2 (8 bases each). V was shortened by 3 bases and J by 2 bases, with 34 bases between the two germline ends. The CDR3 runs 21 residues. CDR1 and CDR2 from the germline V gene are SQVTM and ANQGSEA. The CDR3 coding sequence is TGCAGCGTTGACGGGGCAGGGGGCGGAGGTAGCGGGGCTAATCCTCAAGAGACCCAGTACTTC. Translated, it gives CSVDGAGGGGSGANPQETQYF.

In its sample, this clonotype was seen a few times. CDR3 region: CATEPGQGYLYEQYF. In DNA form, the CDR3 reads TGTGCCACGGAACCGGGACAGGGATATCTCTACGAGCAGTACTTC. This chain connects TRBV10-3 to TRBJ2-7; 9 bases match TRBD1. The length of the CDR3 is 15 residues. The germline gives CDR1 ENHRY, CDR2 SYGVKD. Trimming at V came to 10 bases and at J to 3 bases, leaving 13 bases not matched to a gene.

On this clonotype itself: A read error is possible here, since a much larger clone lies one base away. J is TRBJ2-2 and V is TRBV7-9; D could derive from TRBD1 or TRBD2 (5 bases each). This CDR3 is built from 15 residues. Germline V gene data show CDR1 as SEHNR and CDR2 as FQNEAQ (reference sequence). CDR3 loop: CASSFSGRNTRELFF. In nucleotides, the CDR3 is TGTGCCAGCAGCTTCTCGGGACGGAACACCAGGGAGCTGTTTTTT.

V gene TRBV12-3 or TRBV12-4 combines with J gene TRBJ2-3, with 8 bases identical to TRBD2. V was pared by 6 bases and J by 1 base, with 6 bases of the junction left unmatched. CDR3 size: 15 residues. CDR3 amino acids: CASRSGLARTDTQYF. Written as DNA, the CDR3 is TGTGCCAGCAGGTCCGGACTAGCCCGCACAGATACGCAGTATTTT.

This clonotype came up once. The V and J genes are TRBV20-1 and TRBJ2-7, with 7 bases matching TRBD2. Germline trimming cut 1 base from V and 3 bases from J; bases unmatched to any gene: 9. The CDR3 sequence is 15 residues long. Germline V gives CDR1 DFQATT, CDR2 SNEGSKA (reference sequence). The CDR3 is CSARGQGGSLYEQYF. As DNA, the CDR3 is TGCAGTGCTAGAGGTCAGGGAGGGTCCCTCTACGAGCAGTACTTC.

The rearrangement links TRBV6-2 or TRBV6-3 to TRBJ2-7, with D tentatively TRBD2 (5 bases). With 10 bases removed from V and 2 bases from J, the gap between germline ends came to 21 bases. This CDR3 is built from 15 residues. Looked up from germline, CDR1 is MNHEY and CDR2 is SVGEGT. The CDR3: CATPPPGGPPYEQYF. DNA of the CDR3: TGTGCCACCCCCCCACCGGGCGGGCCACCCTACGAGCAGTACTTC.

The table lists this clonotype with a few counts. This chain connects TRBV27 to TRBJ2-3; 10 nucleotides align to TRBD2. The V gene end was trimmed by 8 bases and the J gene end by 3 bases; junction bases not matched to a gene: 2. Germline values: CDR1 MNHEY, CDR2 SMNVEV (reference sequence). CDR3 length: 13 residues. The CDR3 is CASGGLATDTQYF. The CDR3 bases are TGTGCCAGCGGGGGACTAGCGACAGATACGCAGTATTTT.